The rows below give T cell receptor beta chains drawn from one sample of a study of OX40 agonist ivuxolimab in advanced cancers. TCRdb keeps only in-frame clones here, not all; method: immunoSEQ multiplex PCR. The sample yields under 45,000 clones, over 60% seen once. Sequences were derived from CD4+ or CD8+ T cells sorted from blood, sampled in a trial of the OX40 agonist ivuxolimab. The receptors originated from an adult with an advanced solid tumor such as melanoma, head and neck, liver or kidney cancer. Both conserved end residues are part of each CDR3. D genes are given only for firm matches. Expanded clones are given a class, and other clones once, few, many or no size at all.

>TRBV5-8|TRBJ1-1|once|TRBD1
CASSLGDRVETEAFF
TGTGCCAGCAGCTTAGGGGACAGGGTGGAAACTGAAGCTTTCTTT
>TRBV7-6|TRBJ1-2|NA|NA
CASSPAGRYGYTF
TGTGCCAGCAGCCCGGCAGGGCGGTATGGCTACACCTTC
>TRBV5-1|TRBJ2-7|NA|NA
CASSLSEQYF
TGCGCCAGCAGCTTAAGCGAGCAGTACTTC
>TRBV10-3|TRBJ1-1|NA|NA
CAIKETLNTEAFF
TGTGCCATCAAAGAGACTTTGAACACTGAAGCTTTCTTT
>TRBV5-6|TRBJ2-2|NA|NA
CASSLVVGSSNTGELFF
TGTGCCAGCAGCTTGGTCGTGGGGTCATCGAACACCGGGGAGCTGTTTTTT
>TRBV2|TRBJ1-1|once|NA
CASSERRVTEAFF
TGTGCCAGCAGTGAACGGAGGGTGACTGAAGCTTTCTTT
>TRBV18|TRBJ1-2|NA|NA
CASSPLSKEPYYGYTF
TGTGCCAGCTCACCCCTTTCCAAGGAGCCCTACTATGGCTACACCTTC
>TRBV9|TRBJ1-2|NA|NA
CASSVAQGGGSGGYTF
TGTGCCAGCAGCGTAGCACAGGGAGGGGGTTCGGGTGGCTACACCTTC
>TRBV5-4|TRBJ1-2|NA|NA
CASSPFGQGTYGYTF
TGTGCCAGCAGCCCCTTTGGGCAGGGGACCTATGGCTACACCTTC
>TRBV5-4|TRBJ1-4|NA|NA
CASSSGALGGEKLFF
TGTGCCAGCAGCTCCGGCGCCCTAGGAGGTGAAAAACTGTTTTTT
>TRBV18|TRBJ1-4|few|TRBD1
CASSPGQTNEKLFF
TGTGCCAGCTCACCGGGACAGACTAATGAAAAACTGTTTTTT
>TRBV5-4|TRBJ1-5|NA|NA
CASSLDMDQPQHF
TGTGCCAGCAGCTTGGACATGGACCAGCCCCAGCATTTT
>TRBV19|TRBJ1-6|NA|NA
CASSILGQGHSPLHF
TGTGCCAGTAGTATACTCGGGCAGGGCCATTCACCCCTCCACTTT